The 29 T cell receptor beta chains presented below share a single source sample, sequenced in a study of T cells in Graves' hyperthyroidism and ophthalmopathy. Amplification of TCR beta CDR3 regions was performed using RNA transcripts as template. Primed by the HTBI set, a first-round RT-PCR was run on the TCR CDR3. TCRdb fed the multiplex PCR reads into MiXCR, producing one record per CDR3 protein. The data contain around 610,000 distinct CDR3 sequences, over 12% of them singletons. The specimen sequenced was blood. These receptors all come from a middle-aged woman with Graves' ophthalmopathy.

This clonotype was recorded many times. The chain couples TRBV12-3 or TRBV12-4 to TRBJ2-7; 10 nucleotides line up with TRBD2. With V trimmed by 5 bases and J by 6 bases, 7 bases remained unmatched. The CDR3 covers 14 residues. The CDR3 nucleotides read TGTGCCAGCAGTCATCGACTAGCGGGCCCCGAGCAGTACTTC. This encodes CASSHRLAGPEQYF.

V and J are TRBV20-1 and TRBJ2-2; TRBD1 is a possible D gene (5 bases). Trimming removed 8 bases at V and 2 bases at J, with 12 bases between. From germline, CDR1 is DFQATT and CDR2 SNEGSKA (reference sequence). The CDR3 extends over 13 amino acids. CDR3 protein: CSTLQENTGELFF. The CDR3 DNA sequence: TGCAGTACTCTACAGGAAAACACCGGGGAGCTGTTTTTT.

This rearrangement joins TRBV6-2 or TRBV6-3 to TRBJ2-2, with D possibly matching TRBD1 (6 bases). The germline CDR1 and CDR2 sequences are MNHEY and SVGEGT. The CDR3 spans 15 residues. Trimming removed 8 bases from V and 1 base from J, with 14 bases in between. The CDR3 spells CASAGTPLNTGELFF. CDR3 bases: TGTGCCAGCGCCGGGACACCCTTGAACACCGGGGAGCTGTTTTTT.

The V gene is TRBV7-6, the J gene TRBJ2-5; D possibly matches TRBD1 or TRBD2 (5 bases each). The CDR3 has 14 residues. Germline values: CDR1 SGHVS, CDR2 FNYEAQ. The V and J ends lost 1 base and 5 bases respectively, with 11 bases between them. The CDR3 sequence: CASSLVREGETQYF. The CDR3 region has the DNA TGTGCCAGCAGCTTAGTCAGAGAGGGGGAGACCCAGTACTTC. The full variable domain, with the rest looked up from reference TRBV7-6 and TRBJ2-5, is GAGVSQSPRYKVTKRGQDVALRCDPISGHVSLYWYRQALGQGPEFLTYFNYEAQQDKSGLPNDRFSAERPEGSISTLTIQRTEQRDSAMYRCASSLVREGETQYFGPGTRLLVL.

This clonotype was seen once. The chain carries TRBV6-2 or TRBV6-3 and TRBJ2-7; TRBD1 is a possible D gene (6 bases). V dropped 2 bases and J dropped 2 bases, with 22 bases sitting between them. From germline, CDR1 is MNHEY and CDR2 SVGEGT. The CDR3 is 18 residues long. CDR3 nucleotides: TGTGCCAGCAGTTACACCGGCCTCTCCACAGGGAGAACCTACGAGCAGTACTTC. This codes for CASSYTGLSTGRTYEQYF.

The chain has TRBV9 and TRBJ2-7; 10 bases are shared with TRBD1. This CDR3 has 15 residues. Germline V lookup: CDR1 SGDLS, CDR2 YYNGEE. The V and J ends lost 3 bases and 2 bases, in that order; junction bases with no gene match: 5. CDR3 sequence: CASSAGQGVPYEQYF. The DNA of the CDR3 is TGTGCCAGCAGCGCCGGACAGGGGGTCCCCTACGAGCAGTACTTC.

This clonotype was detected many times. The chain joins TRBV27 to TRBJ2-7; TRBD1 agrees at 8 bases. CDR3 length: 17 residues. Germline V gene lookup returns CDR1 MNHEY and CDR2 SMNVEV (reference sequence). V gave up 6 bases and J gave up 3 bases; unmatched junction bases: 16. The CDR3 region has the DNA TGTGCCAGCAGCCGGACAGGGATCTTGGAACCACTCTACGAGCAGTACTTC. Its protein is CASSRTGILEPLYEQYF.

In its sample, this clonotype was seen many times. V and J are TRBV20-1 and TRBJ1-5; no reliable D call. Deletions cut 3 bases from V and 5 bases from J, with 14 bases between. Germline assignment: CDR1 DFQATT and CDR2 SNEGSKA (reference sequence). The CDR3 loop spans 14 amino acids. As DNA, the CDR3 is TGCAGTGCTAGTGGGCCCTTTGGGGATCAGCCCCAGCATTTT. This gives the protein CSASGPFGDQPQHF.

The chain is built from TRBV13 and TRBJ2-5, with 8 bases lining up with TRBD2. The CDR3 totals 15 residues. Germline CDR1 PRHDT, CDR2 FYEKMQ (reference sequence). Trimming took 7 bases from V and 3 from J; bases not matched to a gene: 10. The CDR3 coding sequence is TGTGCCAGCACTACACTAGCGGTTGGAGAAGAGACCCAGTACTTC. Translation: CASTTLAVGEETQYF.

This clonotype showed up many times. The V gene is TRBV12-3 or TRBV12-4, the J gene TRBJ2-3; TRBD2 aligns across 10 bases. The CDR3 is made up of 14 amino acids. The ends lost 4 bases at V and 5 bases at J; junction bases unmatched: 3. The CDR3 loop reads CASSSSGSRDTQYF. The CDR3 coding sequence is TGTGCCAGCAGTTCTAGCGGGAGCCGAGATACGCAGTATTTT.

This clonotype appeared many times. The chain uses TRBV7-2 and TRBJ2-7; 8 bases match TRBD2. Germline CDR1 is SGHTA and CDR2 is FQGNSA. With V trimmed by 3 bases and J by 6 bases, 10 bases remained unmatched. The CDR3 consists of 15 residues. The CDR3 sequence is CASSLSGTRGTEQYF. The CDR3 DNA sequence: TGTGCCAGCAGCTTGTCCGGGACTAGGGGGACCGAGCAGTACTTC.

This clonotype was seen many times. V gene TRBV12-3 or TRBV12-4 combines with J gene TRBJ2-6; D is tentatively TRBD1 or TRBD2 (6 bases each). The CDR3 has 17 amino acids. Trimming shortened V by 3 bases and J by 2 bases, and 14 bases separated the two germline ends. The CDR3 sequence: CASSFWVGGAGANVLTF. For the CDR3, the DNA is TGTGCCAGCAGTTTTTGGGTCGGGGGCGCTGGGGCCAACGTCCTGACTTTC.

This clonotype was seen at least ten times. This chain uses TRBV30 with TRBJ2-7; D remains unclear. V lost 0 bases and J 5 bases, leaving 14 bases between the germline ends. The CDR3 totals 14 residues. Germline CDR1 is GTSNPN and CDR2 is SVGIG (reference sequence). The CDR3 is CAWSVWQISHEQYF. The CDR3 nucleotides read TGTGCCTGGAGTGTTTGGCAGATAAGCCACGAGCAGTACTTC.

Here the CDR3 DNA reads TGTGCCAGCAGTCCCGGGACAGGGGATGTAGATACGCAGTATTTT. Protein: CASSPGTGDVDTQYF. The gene calls are TRBV2 and TRBJ2-3, with TRBD1 matching 10 bases. This CDR3 has 15 amino acids. V lost 5 bases and J lost 5; bases outside the gene matches: 7. CDR1 SNHLY and CDR2 FYNNEI come from the germline V gene.

This clonotype appeared many times. The rearrangement joins TRBV12-3 or TRBV12-4 to TRBJ2-7; D possibly corresponds to TRBD2 (6 bases). The CDR3 length is 14 residues. CDR3 sequence reads: CASAAGLSSYEQYF. In nucleotides, the CDR3 is TGTGCTTCGGCGGCGGGACTGTCCTCCTACGAGCAGTACTTC.

This clonotype was seen ten or more times. Germline and junction disagree at one end, which may indicate a read error. The V call is TRBV6-1, the J call TRBJ1-6, with D unresolved. This CDR3 is built from 13 residues. Germline lookup yields CDR1 MNHNS and CDR2 SASEGT. In DNA form, the CDR3 reads TGTGCCAGCGGCGGCTCCTATAATCCACCCCTCCACTTT. Translation gives CASGGSYNPPLHF.

This clonotype was observed a handful of times. V usage is TRBV4-2 and J usage is TRBJ2-7, with unresolved D. V was trimmed by 0 bases and J by 3 bases, leaving 6 bases between them. The V gene's germline CDR1 is LGHNA and CDR2 YNFKEQ. The CDR3 extends over 13 amino acids. CDR3 sequence (DNA): TGTGCCAGCAGCCAAGACATTCACTACGAGCAGTACTTC. This codes for CASSQDIHYEQYF.

This clonotype was counted at least ten times. The V call is TRBV9, the J call TRBJ2-7; no definite D call. CDR1 is SGDLS and CDR2 is YYNGEE in the germline V gene. This CDR3 has 12 residues. Deletions cut 3 bases from V and 6 bases from J, with 10 bases between. The CDR3 DNA sequence: TGTGCCAGCAGCGGGTTGTCTGCCGAGCAGTACTTC. Encoded protein: CASSGLSAEQYF.

The table lists this clonotype with many counts. The chain links TRBV6-6 to TRBJ1-1; D may be TRBD1 (5 bases). V lost 6 bases and J lost 7, with 15 bases in between. This CDR3 is 13 amino acids long. CDR1 is MNHNY and CDR2 is SVGAGI in the germline V gene (reference sequence). The CDR3 DNA reads as TGTGCCAGCAGGAGACGGCAGGGAGTTGAAGCTTTCTTT. Encoded protein: CASRRRQGVEAFF.

J is TRBJ1-3 and V is TRBV28; D ambiguous. The CDR3 extends over 15 amino acids. V lost 7 bases to trimming and J lost 3 bases, with 16 bases between them. Germline V gene lookup returns CDR1 MDHEN and CDR2 SYDVKM. The CDR3 coding sequence is TGTGCCAGCACCAGGACCGAATCTCGTGGAAACACCATATATTTT. It encodes CASTRTESRGNTIYF.

This clonotype has a handful of counts. This sequence joins TRBV4-2 and TRBJ2-5; perhaps TRBD2 as D (6 bases). Trimming pared 6 bases from V and 5 bases from J, leaving 19 bases between. CDR1 is LGHNA and CDR2 is YNFKEQ in the germline V gene. CDR3 length: 15 residues. CDR3 amino acids: CASRGGLPGGETQYF. The CDR3 DNA follows: TGTGCCAGCAGGGGAGGCCTACCGGGTGGTGAGACCCAGTACTTC.

This rearrangement joins TRBV30 to TRBJ2-7; D could derive from TRBD1 or TRBD2 (6 bases each). Looked up from germline, CDR1 is GTSNPN and CDR2 is SVGIG (reference sequence). The CDR3 loop spans 14 amino acids. V lost 0 bases, J lost 4 bases, and 13 bases lay in between. In DNA form, the CDR3 reads TGTGCCTGGAGTGTTACCGGGGGCGGGTACGAGCAGTACTTC. Its protein is CAWSVTGGGYEQYF.

The table lists this clonotype with many counts. This chain joins TRBV11-2 and TRBJ1-1; D not resolved. Germline loops: CDR1 SGHAT, CDR2 FQNNGV. The CDR3 is 15 amino acids. The V gene lost 2 bases and the J gene lost 6 bases, with 16 bases spanning the gap. CDR3 bases: TGTGCCAGCAGCTTACCCCTCGGGGAGGCCGCTGAAGCTTTCTTT. It translates to CASSLPLGEAAEAFF.

This clonotype was observed at least ten times. This rearrangement joins TRBV11-2 to TRBJ2-7; D call uncertain. This CDR3 has 15 amino acids. The V end lost 0 bases, the J end lost 7 bases, and 16 bases lay between the germline ends. The germline V gene has CDR1 SGHAT and CDR2 FQNNGV. The CDR3 coding sequence is TGTGCCAGCAGCTTAGAGCCCAGACCCTTTTCTGAGCAGTACTTC. It yields the protein CASSLEPRPFSEQYF.

This clonotype has at least ten counts. The rearrangement uses TRBV4-2 and TRBJ1-2; no reliable D call. Trimming stripped 4 bases from V and 4 bases from J, with 13 bases between. Germline V gives CDR1 LGHNA, CDR2 YNFKEQ. This CDR3 contains 14 residues. The CDR3 spells CASSPDDPSYGYTF. The DNA of the CDR3 is TGTGCCAGCAGCCCTGACGATCCCAGCTATGGCTACACCTTC.

This clonotype was counted a few times. This chain joins TRBV7-9 and TRBJ2-2; D might be TRBD1 (6 bases). Trimming took 7 bases from V and 5 from J, leaving 14 bases between them. CDR1 and CDR2 (germline): SEHNR, FQNEAQ (reference sequence). CDR3 length: 14 residues. The CDR3 spells CASISGTSTGELFF. The CDR3 coding sequence is TGTGCCAGCATTTCCGGGACATCGACCGGGGAGCTGTTTTTT.

J is TRBJ1-1 and V is TRBV6-1; 9 bases line up with TRBD1. This CDR3 comprises 15 residues. Germline V lookup: CDR1 MNHNS, CDR2 SASEGT. V lost 5 bases to trimming and J lost 2 bases; unmatched junction nucleotides: 6. CDR3 sequence: CASSRWGQGNTEAFF. For the CDR3, the DNA is TGTGCCAGCAGTCGCTGGGGACAGGGAAACACTGAAGCTTTCTTT.

This clonotype was counted many times. V usage is TRBV19 and J usage is TRBJ1-1; 10 nucleotides agree with TRBD1. Germline CDR1 and CDR2: LNHDA and SQIVND (reference sequence). V shed 4 bases, J shed 13 bases, and the junction held 12 bases outside the gene matches. CDR3 length equals 14 residues. The CDR3 protein is CASSKYPGTGDHFF. The CDR3 DNA sequence: TGTGCCAGTAGTAAATATCCGGGGACAGGGGATCATTTCTTT.

Worth noting for this clonotype: This may stem from a read error, because a much larger clone lies one nucleotide away. This sequence joins TRBV6-2 or TRBV6-3 and TRBJ1-5; D is possibly TRBD1 (6 bases). V shed 8 bases and J shed 4 bases, with 15 bases lying between them. The CDR3 runs to 14 residues. Germline V CDR1 and CDR2: MNHEY, SVGEGT. The CDR3 DNA reads TGTGCCAGCCGCAAAAACAGGGAGAATCAGCCCCAGCATTTT. This codes for CASRKNRENQPQHF.